This TCR beta chain was recorded in a study of vaccination and CD4 T cells after COVID-19. At the level of the study: The study drew post-COVID samples a median about 95 days after diagnosis (range 35 to 161).

Treatment meaning: roughly 11-day PBMC culture with coronavirus spike peptide pools or control peptides (ViraFEST assay). Negative-selection isolation of CD4+ T cells was performed after roughly 11 days of culture. CDR1 is MNHEY and CDR2 is SVGEGT in the germline V gene. This CDR3 is 16 amino acids long. The trim removed 7 bases at V and 5 bases at J, leaving 11 bases unmatched. An Oncomine TCR Beta short-read assay was used to sequence the DNA from cultured CD4+ T cells. CD4+ T cells were cultured, and genomic DNA was extracted from them. TCRdb reprocessed the PCR reads with MiXCR, giving one entry per CDR3 protein. The repertoire consists of about 8,700 distinct CDR3 sequences, with 23% occurring once and the leading ten covering roughly a fifth. This clonotype turned up a few times. The antigen is not known.

V is TRBV6-2 or TRBV6-3 and J is TRBJ2-2; 9 nucleotides match TRBD2. The sequence came from a human donor with COVID-19. The sample taken for sequencing was cultured CD4+ T cells from blood. This CDR3 reads CASNSGGASRTGELFF. CDR3 nucleotide sequence: TGTGCCAGCAATAGCGGGGGTGCCTCGCGGACCGGGGAGCTGTTTTTT.